This T cell receptor beta chain was obtained from a study of PD-L1 blockade in urothelial cancer. TCRdb's copy holds only in-frame clones and misses some; the assay was immunoSEQ multiplex PCR. The sample gives roughly 45,000 clones, roughly 85% of which show up once; roughly 16% is in the top ten. Time point noted: peripheral blood 6 weeks after treatment start. Per germline, CDR1 SGHVS and CDR2 FQNEAQ. The length of the CDR3 is 14 residues. Deletions cut 5 bases from V and 10 bases from J, with 15 bases between. The rearrangement joins TRBV7-8 to TRBJ1-6, with a tentative D call TRBD1 (5 bases). The sequence derives from a man aged 55 to 69 with urothelial cancer. This specimen was PBMCs, taken around atezolizumab (anti-PD-L1) treatment. The CDR3 loop is CASSPSGEGSPLHF. CDR3 DNA sequence: TGTGCCAGCAGCCCCTCGGGGGAGGGGTCACCCCTCCACTTT.